This T cell receptor (beta chain) appears in the sequencing data of a study of cytomegalovirus exposure and HLA in healthy donors. Primers for the PCR totalled 60 Vbeta and 13 Jbeta. Original analysis: About 11 million of the roughly 80 million unique TCR beta chains counted in a later analysis were shared. The assay was immunoSEQ multiplex PCR, and TCRdb's table has in-frame clones only and misses some. V, J and clone size are taken as reported in that table, and D and trimming were inferred from the DNA itself. The sample yields approximately 190,000 clones, 82% seen once. Study results and caveats: Later on, a genetic analysis was performed. It linked a missense variant in DCLRE1C with V- and J-gene trimming of TCR beta. Data from an earlier analysis indicated that most TCR beta V segments were productive either about 90% or about 30% of the time. The study put under 200 TCR beta chains on its list as cytomegalovirus-associated.

This clone was detected a few times. Antigen specificity is unknown. CDR1 and CDR2 (germline): LNHDA, SQIVND (reference sequence). CDR3 length equals 13 residues. The ends were cut back, 3 bases at V and 5 bases at J, with 11 bases in the middle. The sample was PBMCs. The origin of this receptor is a woman between 18 and 30 years old in good health and CMV-seronegative. The chain links TRBV19 to TRBJ2-7; D is undetermined. The DNA of the CDR3 is TGTGCCAGTAGTATTGGCCCTAGTAACGAGCAGTACTTC. Protein product: CASSIGPSNEQYF.